This TCR beta chain was recorded in a study of OX40 agonist ivuxolimab in advanced cancers. General study results and limits: CD4+ and CD8+ blood T cells expanded clonally by week 6 at 0.1 to 3.0 mg/kg.

Sequenced by immunoSEQ multiplex PCR; TCRdb stores in-frame clones only, minus some. The table includes about 76,000 clones, approximately 84% detected once. In this sample, this clone turned up once. Its antigen is still unknown. This sequence was found in an adult with an advanced solid tumor such as melanoma, head and neck, liver or kidney cancer. Sequenced material: CD4+ or CD8+ T cells sorted from blood, taken in a trial of the OX40 agonist ivuxolimab.

CDR3 in DNA: TGTGCCAGCAGCTACTCGGGGGTCTACGAGCAGTACTTC. It yields the protein CASSYSGVYEQYF. The chain is built from TRBV7-8 and TRBJ2-7, with D perhaps matching TRBD2 (6 bases). Germline V gives CDR1 SGHVS, CDR2 FQNEAQ. There are 13 residues in the CDR3. Trimming removed 4 bases from V and 3 bases from J, with 10 bases in between.